Listed below are T cell receptor beta chains from one sample, sequenced in a study of T cells in Graves' hyperthyroidism and ophthalmopathy. TCRdb reprocessed the multiplex PCR reads with MiXCR, giving one entry per CDR3 protein. The sample carries about 300,000 distinct CDR3 sequences, 15% to 20% recorded once. Sequencing was carried out using blood. The receptor set was obtained from a man aged 50-60 years with Graves' ophthalmopathy. Both conserved end residues are part of each CDR3. The D gene is left open where the match is weak. Part of the rows lack a size; the others show once, few, many or a class for expanded clones.

V gene	clone size	J gene	D gene	CDR3 protein	CDR3 DNA
TRBV18	-	TRBJ2-1	TRBD1	CASSPNSGGVSEQFF	TGTGCCAGCTCACCTAACTCAGGGGGTGTATCTGAGCAGTTCTTC
TRBV5-4	many	TRBJ2-2	-	CASSLSIGVPNTGELFF	TGTGCCAGCAGCTTGTCTATTGGGGTCCCCAACACCGGGGAGCTGTTTTTT
TRBV5-1	few	TRBJ1-2	-	CASYTGPNYGYTF	TGCGCCAGCTACACAGGACCTAACTATGGCTACACCTTC
TRBV6-1	many	TRBJ1-1	-	CASKMGGASQNTEAFF	TGTGCCAGCAAGATGGGGGGGGCCTCCCAGAACACTGAAGCTTTCTTT
TRBV5-1	few	TRBJ1-5	-	CASSPRGDSQPQHF	TGCGCCAGCAGCCCCAGGGGAGATAGTCAGCCCCAGCATTTT
TRBV20-1	-	TRBJ2-7	-	CSARAGIRRASYEQYF	TGCAGTGCTAGAGCTGGAATTCGGCGGGCCTCCTACGAGCAGTACTTC
TRBV11-2	-	TRBJ1-4	-	CASRPGSLREKLFF	TGTGCCAGCAGGCCGGGATCCCTGCGGGAAAAACTGTTTTTT
TRBV20-1	-	TRBJ1-3	-	CSGATRDTIYF	TGCAGTGGAGCTACAAGGGACACCATATATTTT
TRBV2	few	TRBJ2-2	-	CASSEGSYTGELFF	TGTGCCAGCAGTGAGGGCTCCTACACCGGGGAGCTGTTTTTT
TRBV12-3/TRBV12-4	-	TRBJ1-1	-	CASSFEQRTEAFF	TGTGCCAGCAGTTTCGAGCAGAGGACTGAAGCTTTCTTT
TRBV20-1	many	TRBJ1-2	-	CSARDLQLIGNGYTF	TGCAGTGCTAGAGATCTACAATTGATAGGGAACGGCTACACCTTC
TRBV20-1	few	TRBJ1-4	-	CSAGSEKLFF	TGCAGTGCTGGCAGTGAAAAACTGTTTTTT
TRBV19	few	TRBJ2-3	-	CASSIIGGAYTDTQYF	TGTGCCAGTAGTATCATCGGAGGGGCGTACACAGATACGCAGTATTTT
TRBV11-2	-	TRBJ2-4	TRBD1	CASSPDRTLKNIQYF	TGTGCCAGCAGCCCGGACAGGACCTTAAAAAACATTCAGTACTTC
TRBV19	-	TRBJ2-7	-	CASSPLGLVYEQYF	TGTGCCAGTAGCCCCCTGGGGCTGGTCTACGAGCAGTACTTC
TRBV27	-	TRBJ2-3	-	CASSLYRATDTQYF	TGTGCCAGCAGTTTATATCGGGCCACAGATACGCAGTATTTT
TRBV7-2	-	TRBJ2-7	TRBD1	CASSLVGQGPLSSYEQYF	TGTGCCAGCAGCTTAGTAGGACAGGGTCCTCTGTCCTCCTACGAGCAGTACTTC
TRBV28	-	TRBJ1-4	-	CASSLLGAGEKLFF	TGTGCCAGCAGTTTGTTGGGGGCTGGTGAAAAACTGTTTTTT
TRBV5-8	many	TRBJ1-1	-	CASSKTGTVNTEAFF	TGTGCCAGCAGTAAAACCGGGACGGTGAACACTGAAGCTTTCTTT
TRBV7-3	few	TRBJ2-1	-	CASSKPTSNEQFF	TGTGCCAGCAGCAAGCCGACTAGCAATGAGCAGTTCTTC
TRBV27	-	TRBJ1-2	-	CASIHLGGGYGYTF	TGTGCCAGCATTCATTTGGGGGGGGGCTATGGCTACACCTTC
TRBV27	few	TRBJ2-5	TRBD2	CASRSLAGDRETQYF	TGTGCCAGCAGATCGCTAGCGGGAGATAGAGAGACCCAGTACTTC
TRBV7-2	-	TRBJ2-1	-	CASSLQGGSSYNEQFF	TGTGCCAGCAGCTTACAAGGGGGGAGCTCCTACAATGAGCAGTTCTTC
TRBV20-1	few	TRBJ2-5	-	CSAHPRGRETQYF	TGCAGTGCCCATCCCCGGGGGAGGGAGACCCAGTACTTC
TRBV7-8	-	TRBJ1-2	-	CASSFRPYGYTF	TGTGCCAGCAGCTTTCGACCGTATGGCTACACCTTC
TRBV5-1	many	TRBJ2-7	-	CASSASANPVEQYF	TGCGCCAGCAGCGCTAGCGCGAATCCGGTCGAGCAGTACTTC
TRBV5-1	-	TRBJ2-1	TRBD1	CASSAQGQANQVF	TGCGCCAGCAGCGCCCAAGGACAGGCTAATCAAGTCTTC
TRBV30	many	TRBJ1-6	-	CAWRAETNSPLHF	TGTGCCTGGAGGGCAGAAACTAATTCACCCCTCCACTTT
TRBV19	few	TRBJ1-1	-	CASSITRTAGGAFF	TGTGCCAGTAGTATAACTCGGACGGCGGGAGGCGCTTTCTTT
TRBV7-9	few	TRBJ1-6	-	CASSLGGGENSPLHF	TGTGCCAGCAGCTTGGGGGGGGGAGAGAATTCACCCCTCCACTTT
TRBV12-3/TRBV12-4	-	TRBJ2-3	TRBD2	CASSPSGGGDTQYF	TGTGCCAGCAGTCCGAGCGGGGGAGGAGATACGCAGTATTTT
TRBV6-1	-	TRBJ2-3	-	CASSLGTGESTDTQYF	TGTGCCAGCTCCCTAGGTACGGGGGAGAGCACAGATACGCAGTATTTT
TRBV6-1	-	TRBJ2-2	TRBD1	CASRRTGITGELFF	TGTGCCAGCAGGAGGACAGGGATCACCGGGGAGCTGTTTTTT
TRBV5-1	many	TRBJ2-5	-	CASSSSGTPQETQYF	TGCGCCAGCAGCTCCTCCGGGACACCTCAAGAGACCCAGTACTTC
TRBV18	-	TRBJ2-7	-	CASSPPGFSYEQYF	TGTGCCAGCTCACCACCGGGATTCTCCTACGAGCAGTACTTC
TRBV20-1	many	TRBJ1-5	-	CSARRDTNQPQHF	TGCAGTGCTAGACGGGACACGAATCAGCCCCAGCATTTT
TRBV6-9	once	TRBJ1-6	-	CASSISVTFDSPLHF	TGTGCCAGCAGTATTTCTGTGACTTTCGATTCACCCCTCCACTTT
TRBV24-1	-	TRBJ2-1	TRBD2	CATSDLGTRSSNEQFF	TGTGCCACCAGTGACCTCGGGACTAGGTCGTCCAATGAGCAGTTCTTC
TRBV29-1	-	TRBJ2-1	-	CSVLPREYEQFF	TGCAGCGTCTTACCTCGTGAGTATGAGCAGTTCTTC
TRBV3-1	few	TRBJ1-1	-	CASSQSVRGTEAFF	TGTGCCAGCAGCCAATCCGTGCGGGGAACAGAAGCTTTCTTT
TRBV11-2	many	TRBJ2-5	TRBD2	CASSLARTSGRLKETQYF	TGTGCCAGCTCCCTAGCCCGAACTAGCGGGAGACTCAAAGAGACCCAGTACTTC